The 17 T cell receptor beta chains given below trace back to one sample, sequenced in a study of beta chain features in type 1 diabetes. Of the isolated RNA, all was reverse transcribed, and so the sequenced material was expressed TCRB transcripts. TCRdb's copy holds only in-frame clones and misses some; the assay was immunoSEQ multiplex PCR. In the table there are tens of thousands of clones, roughly 45% of which are singletons. The sequencing sample was made of stem cell memory CD4+ T cells from blood. These receptors came from a woman in her twenties or thirties in good health.

This clone showed up just once. The chain employs TRBV7-9 and TRBJ2-7; 9 bases are a match to TRBD2. The germline gives CDR1 SEHNR, CDR2 FQNEAQ (reference sequence). Trimming cost V 2 bases and J 6 bases; bases outside gene matches: 5. The CDR3 runs to 14 residues. CDR3 loop: CASSLSGTSSEQYF. CDR3 bases: TGTGCCAGCAGCTTATCCGGGACTAGCTCCGAGCAGTACTTC. The whole variable domain, filled in from reference TRBV7-9 and TRBJ2-7, reads DTGVSQNPRHKITKRGQNVTFRCDPISEHNRLYWYRQTLGQGPEFLTYFQNEAQLEKSRLLSDRFSAERPKGSFSTLEIQRTEQGDSAMYLCASSLSGTSSEQYFGPGTRLTVT.

V gene TRBV11-2 combines with J gene TRBJ2-1; no clear D gene. Germline lookup yields CDR1 SGHAT and CDR2 FQNNGV. The V and J ends lost 1 base and 4 bases respectively, with 8 bases between them. There are 14 residues in the CDR3. CDR3 region: CASSLVSVYNEQFF. CDR3 DNA sequence: TGTGCCAGCAGCTTAGTTTCCGTATACAATGAGCAGTTCTTC.

V is TRBV13 and J is TRBJ2-7; a possible D gene is TRBD1 (7 bases). The germline V gene encodes CDR1 PRHDT and CDR2 FYEKMQ (reference sequence). The germline V and J ends were trimmed by 1 base and 0 bases, with 13 bases remaining between them. This CDR3 has 16 amino acids. CDR3 sequence reads: CASSLVLRDSSYEQYF. In DNA form, the CDR3 reads TGTGCCAGCAGCTTAGTCTTGCGGGACAGCTCCTACGAGCAGTACTTC.

This clone appeared once. The chain uses TRBV7-9 and TRBJ2-1; 9 bases match TRBD2. CDR1 is SEHNR, CDR2 FQNEAQ, per germline (reference sequence). The CDR3 has 15 amino acids. V lost 5 bases, J lost 10 bases, and 12 bases stayed unmatched. This chain's CDR3 is CASSIYSGSLNEQFF. CDR3 in DNA: TGTGCCAGCAGCATATATAGCGGGAGTCTGAACGAGCAGTTCTTC.

The sample holds a few counts of this clone. The CDR3, as DNA: TGTGCCAGCAGCTTAGCGGGGACTCATATATGGTACGAGCAGTACTTC. Amino acid sequence: CASSLAGTHIWYEQYF. The J gene is TRBJ2-7, the V gene TRBV7-9; tentatively, D is TRBD2 (6 bases). V gave up 0 bases and J gave up 4 bases, with 16 bases separating them. The CDR3 loop spans 16 amino acids. From germline, CDR1 is SEHNR and CDR2 FQNEAQ (reference sequence).

This sequence joins TRBV28 and TRBJ2-1; TRBD2 aligns across 7 bases. The CDR3 length is 23 residues. The germline V gene has CDR1 MDHEN and CDR2 SYDVKM. The V segment lost 5 bases and the J segment 0 bases; nucleotides outside the gene matches: 28. CDR3 DNA: TGTGCCAGCAGTCCCACCCGGCCCGGGACTATTAGCGTCAGACACAGCTCCTACAATGAGCAGTTCTTC. Its translation: CASSPTRPGTISVRHSSYNEQFF.

CDR3 region: CASSTLGGGYTF. The CDR3 DNA reads as TGTGCCAGCAGCACTCTGGGAGGTGGCTACACCTTC. The chain links TRBV7-2 to TRBJ1-2; D gene uncertain. The CDR3 is made up of 12 amino acids. The germline CDR1 and CDR2 sequences are SGHTA and FQGNSA. Trimming removed 5 bases at V and 7 bases at J, with 11 bases between. The complete variable domain, with remaining parts taken from reference TRBV7-2 and TRBJ1-2, reads GAGVSQSPSNKVTEKGKDVELRCDPISGHTALYWYRQSLGQGLEFLIYFQGNSAPDKSGLPSDRFSAERTGGSVSTLTIQRTQQEDSAVYLCASSTLGGGYTFGSGTRLTVV.

This clone occurred a few times. The genes are TRBV7-2 and TRBJ2-7; D is perhaps TRBD2 (6 bases). CDR3 size: 16 residues. The germline V and J ends were trimmed by 0 bases and 3 bases, with 15 bases remaining between them. Per germline, CDR1 SGHTA and CDR2 FQGNSA. The CDR3 coding sequence is TGTGCCAGCAGCTTAGCAGCTAGCGTAACTGACTACGAGCAGTACTTC. Its translation: CASSLAASVTDYEQYF. Variable domain in full (rest from reference TRBV7-2 and TRBJ2-7): GAGVSQSPSNKVTEKGKDVELRCDPISGHTALYWYRQSLGQGLEFLIYFQGNSAPDKSGLPSDRFSAERTGGSVSTLTIQRTQQEDSAVYLCASSLAASVTDYEQYFGPGTRLTVT.

The chain employs TRBV29-1 and TRBJ1-1; D unresolved. Germline lookup yields CDR1 SQVTM and CDR2 ANQGSEA. With 5 bases removed from V and 1 base from J, the gap between germline ends came to 14 bases. The CDR3 is made up of 14 amino acids. CDR3 nucleotides: TGCAGCGTTCGATACCGCGGATCGAACACTGAAGCTTTCTTT. As protein: CSVRYRGSNTEAFF.

The chain employs TRBV7-2 and TRBJ2-7, with D possibly matching TRBD1 (5 bases). This CDR3 has 14 amino acids. V lost 5 bases and J 1 base, leaving 12 bases between the germline ends. The V gene's germline CDR1 is SGHTA and CDR2 FQGNSA. CDR3 loop: CASSPARVSYEQYF. DNA for the CDR3: TGTGCCAGCAGCCCAGCCAGGGTATCCTACGAGCAGTACTTC. Variable domain in full (rest from reference TRBV7-2 and TRBJ2-7): GAGVSQSPSNKVTEKGKDVELRCDPISGHTALYWYRQSLGQGLEFLIYFQGNSAPDKSGLPSDRFSAERTGGSVSTLTIQRTQQEDSAVYLCASSPARVSYEQYFGPGTRLTVT.

This clone was seen only a few times. The chain couples TRBV28 to TRBJ2-1; 12 bases are shared with TRBD2. Germline V lookup: CDR1 MDHEN, CDR2 SYDVKM. The CDR3 consists of 15 residues. Trimming took 6 bases from V and 4 from J; bases not matched to a gene: 4. CDR3 loop: CASRSGLAGYNEQFF. The CDR3 region has the DNA TGTGCCAGCAGATCAGGACTAGCGGGGTACAATGAGCAGTTCTTC. The variable domain in full, completed from reference TRBV28 and TRBJ2-1, reads DVKVTQSSRYLVKRTGEKVFLECVQDMDHENMFWYRQDPGLGLRLIYFSYDVKMKEKGDIPEGYSVSREKKERFSLILESASTNQTSMYLCASRSGLAGYNEQFFGPGTRLTVL.

V usage is TRBV6-5 and J usage is TRBJ2-5, with D uncertain. This CDR3 region has 14 residues. Germline values: CDR1 MNHEY, CDR2 SVGAGI. Trimming took 6 bases from V and 2 from J, leaving 13 bases between them. The CDR3 region is CASSPYLRQETQYF. In DNA form, the CDR3 reads TGTGCCAGCAGCCCTTACCTCAGGCAAGAGACCCAGTACTTC.

The table lists this clone with a few counts. CDR3 DNA sequence: TGCGCCAGTAGAGCCTTCGGGGCAACTAATGAAAAACTGTTTTTT. Protein product: CASRAFGATNEKLFF. J is TRBJ1-4 and V is TRBV4-3, with D uncertain. CDR1 is LGHNA and CDR2 is YSLEER in the germline V gene. The length of the CDR3 is 15 residues. Trimming stripped 9 bases from V and 0 bases from J, with 14 bases between.

The rearrangement uses TRBV5-6 and TRBJ1-1; no clear D. Germline V gene lookup returns CDR1 SGHDT and CDR2 YYEEEE. V was clipped by 2 bases and J by 1 base, with 6 bases between them. CDR3 length: 13 residues. CDR3 residues: CASSLRRNTEAFF. In DNA form, the CDR3 reads TGTGCCAGCAGCTTACGGAGGAACACTGAAGCTTTCTTT.

The rearrangement joins TRBV18 to TRBJ2-2, with TRBD2 identical over 10 bases. V gave up 2 bases and J gave up 7 bases; unmatched junction bases: 10. The CDR3 spans 17 residues. Germline lookup yields CDR1 KGHSH and CDR2 LQKENI. Written as DNA, the CDR3 is TGTGCCAGCTCACCAGGGCTAGCGGGAGTATACAACGGGGAGCTGTTTTTT. It is translated as CASSPGLAGVYNGELFF.

This clone occurred a few times. The chain has TRBV2 and TRBJ2-5; tentatively, D is TRBD1 (5 bases). Germline V gives CDR1 SNHLY, CDR2 FYNNEI. The V end lost 11 bases, the J end lost 5 bases, and 15 bases lay between the germline ends. This CDR3 spans 12 amino acids. The CDR3 DNA reads as TGTGCCCTAAGGGGCGCTCAGGAGACCCAGTACTTC. Translated: CALRGAQETQYF.

The sample holds a few counts of this clone. J is TRBJ2-1 and V is TRBV7-3, with 9 nucleotides matching TRBD2. The germline V gene encodes CDR1 SGHTA and CDR2 FQGTGA. The CDR3 loop spans 15 amino acids. Unmatched junction bases numbered 2, after V lost 5 bases and J lost 0 bases. DNA for the CDR3: TGTGCCAGCAGCGTTAGCGGGAGCTCCTACAATGAGCAGTTCTTC. Its translation: CASSVSGSSYNEQFF.